The clone carrying this T cell receptor (beta chain) was counted ten times or more. Its antigen remains unidentified. This CDR3 has 15 amino acids. Germline CDR1 LGHDT, CDR2 YNNKEL (reference sequence). V lost 2 bases and J 2 bases, leaving 9 bases between the germline ends. The sample comes from a study of early T cells in non-severe SARS-CoV-2 infection. Study at large: Chains were not paired, and sequencing was done on bulk RNA from unsorted whole blood. General study findings and limits: VDJdb matching, biased toward anti-spike CD8 responses, missed private and CD4 specificities.

Individual cDNA molecules were tagged with unique molecular identifiers, the study reported. TCRdb processed the 5' RACE reads anew with MiXCR; each CDR3 protein has one entry. Of under 85,000 distinct CDR3 sequences listed, 9% to 13% are singletons. The clonotype comes from an adult who was a healthcare worker with PCR-confirmed SARS-CoV-2 infection or an uninfected control (not recorded which). Sequenced: whole blood. This chain uses TRBV3-1 with TRBJ2-2; D is undetermined. In nucleotides, the CDR3 is TGTGCCAGCAGCCAAAGACGGCCCAACACCGGGGAGCTGTTTTTT. This sequence encodes CASSQRRPNTGELFF.